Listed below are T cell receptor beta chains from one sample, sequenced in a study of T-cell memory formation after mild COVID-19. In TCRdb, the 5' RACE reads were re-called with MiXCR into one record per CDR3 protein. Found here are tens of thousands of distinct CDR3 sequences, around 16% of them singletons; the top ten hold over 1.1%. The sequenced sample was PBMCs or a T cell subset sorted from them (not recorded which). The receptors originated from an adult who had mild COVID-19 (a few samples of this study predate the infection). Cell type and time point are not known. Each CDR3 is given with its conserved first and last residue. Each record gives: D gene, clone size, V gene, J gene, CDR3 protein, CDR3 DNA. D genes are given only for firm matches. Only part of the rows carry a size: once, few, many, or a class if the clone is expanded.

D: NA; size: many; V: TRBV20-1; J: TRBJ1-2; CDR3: CSARPNAPYGYTF; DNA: TGCAGTGCTAGGCCCAATGCCCCCTATGGCTACACCTTC
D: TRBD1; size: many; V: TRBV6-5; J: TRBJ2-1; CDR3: CASSKRDRGNEQFF; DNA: TGTGCCAGCAGTAAAAGGGACAGGGGCAATGAGCAGTTCTTC
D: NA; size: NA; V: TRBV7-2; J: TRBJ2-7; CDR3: CASSLVSYEQYF; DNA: TGTGCCAGCAGCTTAGTCAGTTACGAGCAGTACTTC
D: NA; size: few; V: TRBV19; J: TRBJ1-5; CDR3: CASSIDLDRLGNQPQHF; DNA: TGTGCCAGTAGTATAGACCTCGACAGGCTAGGCAATCAGCCCCAGCATTTT
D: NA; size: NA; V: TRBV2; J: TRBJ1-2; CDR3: CASSERGGSGYTF; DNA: TGTGCCAGCAGTGAACGGGGGGGCTCTGGCTACACCTTC
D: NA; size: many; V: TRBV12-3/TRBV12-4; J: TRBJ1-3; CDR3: CASSPDYSGNTIYF; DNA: TGTGCCAGCAGTCCTGACTACTCTGGAAACACCATATATTTT
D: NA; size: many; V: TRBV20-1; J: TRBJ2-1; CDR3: CSALEVGGSNEQFF; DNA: TGCAGTGCTCTGGAGGTTGGAGGGAGTAATGAGCAGTTCTTC
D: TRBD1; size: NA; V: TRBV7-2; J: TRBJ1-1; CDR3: CASSSTGSPAFF; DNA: TGTGCCAGCAGCTCGACAGGGAGTCCCGCTTTCTTT
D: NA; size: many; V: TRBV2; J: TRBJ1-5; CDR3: CASSDQGVQPQHF; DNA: TGTGCCAGCAGTGATCAGGGAGTTCAGCCCCAGCATTTT
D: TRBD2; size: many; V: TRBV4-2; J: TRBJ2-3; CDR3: CASSQDGLAGGPDTQYF; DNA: TGTGCCAGCAGCCAAGACGGACTAGCGGGGGGACCAGATACGCAGTATTTT
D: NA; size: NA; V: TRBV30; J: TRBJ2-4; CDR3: CAWSVGGRRVQYF; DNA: TGTGCCTGGAGTGTTGGGGGGAGGCGGGTTCAGTACTTC
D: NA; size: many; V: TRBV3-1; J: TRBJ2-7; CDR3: CASSPEISGSLGYEQYF; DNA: TGTGCCAGCAGCCCAGAGATTTCAGGGTCCCTCGGGTACGAGCAGTACTTC
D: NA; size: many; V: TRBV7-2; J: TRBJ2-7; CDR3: CASSSPRGGYEQYF; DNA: TGTGCCAGCAGCTCCCCAAGGGGTGGGTACGAGCAGTACTTC
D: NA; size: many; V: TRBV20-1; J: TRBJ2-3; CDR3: CSARALVRRSTDTQYF; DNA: TGCAGTGCTAGAGCACTAGTTCGCCGTAGCACAGATACGCAGTATTTT
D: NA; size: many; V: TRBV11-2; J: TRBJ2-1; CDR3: CASSSRLGNNEQFF; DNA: TGTGCCAGCAGCTCCAGACTGGGAAACAATGAGCAGTTCTTC
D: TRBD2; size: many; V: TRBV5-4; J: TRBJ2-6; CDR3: CASSRGLAGVLGANVLTF; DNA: TGTGCCAGCAGCCGGGGACTAGCGGGAGTTCTGGGGGCCAACGTCCTGACTTTC
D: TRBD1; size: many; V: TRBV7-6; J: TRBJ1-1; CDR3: CASSLGTGANTEAFF; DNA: TGTGCCAGCAGCTTAGGGACAGGTGCGAACACTGAAGCTTTCTTT
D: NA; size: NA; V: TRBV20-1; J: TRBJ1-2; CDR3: CSARAQANYGYTF; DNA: TGCAGTGCTAGAGCGCAGGCCAACTATGGCTACACCTTC
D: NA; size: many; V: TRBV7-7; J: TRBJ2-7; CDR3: CASSLDSWREQYEQYF; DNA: TGTGCTAGCAGCTTGGACAGCTGGCGGGAGCAGTACGAGCAGTACTTC
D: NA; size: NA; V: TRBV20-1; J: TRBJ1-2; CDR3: CSASRQTNYGYTF; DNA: TGCAGTGCTAGCCGACAGACGAACTATGGCTACACCTTC
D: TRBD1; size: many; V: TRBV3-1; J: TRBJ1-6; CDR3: CASSLQGAVVNSPLHF; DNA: TGTGCCAGCAGCCTACAGGGGGCGGTGGTTAATTCACCCCTCCACTTT
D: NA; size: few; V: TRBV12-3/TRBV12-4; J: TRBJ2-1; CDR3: CASSYYGEQFF; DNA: TGTGCCAGCAGTTATTACGGTGAGCAGTTCTTC
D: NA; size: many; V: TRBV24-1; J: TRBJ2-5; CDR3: CATSDLLKTQETQYF; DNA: TGTGCCACCAGTGATTTGTTGAAGACCCAAGAGACCCAGTACTTC
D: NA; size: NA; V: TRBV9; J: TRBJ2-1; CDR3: CASSSRAGEQFF; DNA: TGTGCCAGCAGCTCACGCGCTGGTGAGCAGTTCTTC
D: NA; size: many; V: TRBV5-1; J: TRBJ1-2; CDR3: CASSFQGNYGYTF; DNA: TGCGCCAGCAGCTTCCAGGGTAACTATGGCTACACCTTC
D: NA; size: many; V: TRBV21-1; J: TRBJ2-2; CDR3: CASSTLRDRLFTGELFF; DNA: TGTGCCAGCAGCACGCTCCGGGACAGGCTCTTCACCGGGGAGCTGTTTTTT
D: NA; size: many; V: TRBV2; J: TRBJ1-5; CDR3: CASSQQGVGQPQHF; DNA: TGTGCCAGCAGTCAACAGGGAGTAGGGCAGCCCCAGCATTTT
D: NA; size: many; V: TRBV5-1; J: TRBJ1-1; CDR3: CASSLDAHNMNTEAFF; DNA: TGCGCCAGCAGCTTGGATGCACACAACATGAACACTGAAGCTTTCTTT
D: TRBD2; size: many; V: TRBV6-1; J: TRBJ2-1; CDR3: CASSDSGGLYNEQFF; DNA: TGTGCCAGCAGTGATTCGGGAGGCCTCTACAATGAGCAGTTCTTC
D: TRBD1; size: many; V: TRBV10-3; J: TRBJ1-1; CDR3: CAINAGTAMNTEAFF; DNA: TGTGCCATCAATGCCGGGACAGCCATGAACACTGAAGCTTTCTTT
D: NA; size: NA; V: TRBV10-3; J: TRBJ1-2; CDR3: CAIYRETVVDGYTF; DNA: TGTGCCATCTACAGAGAGACAGTTGTGGATGGCTACACCTTC
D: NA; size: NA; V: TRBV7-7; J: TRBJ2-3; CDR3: CASSLEYLGTHTDTQYF; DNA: TGTGCTAGCAGCTTAGAGTATTTGGGGACACACACAGATACGCAGTATTTT
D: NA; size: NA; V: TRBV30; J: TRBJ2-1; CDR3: CAWGGNNEQFF; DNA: TGTGCCTGGGGGGGAAACAATGAGCAGTTCTTC
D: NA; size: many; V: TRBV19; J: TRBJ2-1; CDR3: CASSSFISSYNEQFF; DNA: TGTGCCAGTAGTTCTTTTATCAGCTCCTACAATGAGCAGTTCTTC
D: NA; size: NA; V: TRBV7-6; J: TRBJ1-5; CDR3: CASSQTGEGQPQHF; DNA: TGTGCCAGCAGCCAGACCGGGGAAGGTCAGCCCCAGCATTTT
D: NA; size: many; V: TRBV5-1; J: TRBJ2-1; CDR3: CASAKGGGYNEQFF; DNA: TGCGCCAGCGCTAAGGGGGGGGGCTACAATGAGCAGTTCTTC
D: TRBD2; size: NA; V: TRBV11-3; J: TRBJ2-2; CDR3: CASSRFSAGGPGGELFF; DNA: TGTGCCAGCAGCCGGTTTTCAGCGGGGGGCCCTGGCGGGGAGCTGTTTTTT
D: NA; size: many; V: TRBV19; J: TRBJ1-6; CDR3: CASCCRPGTYNSPLHF; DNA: TGTGCCAGTTGTTGCCGACCAGGGACATATAATTCACCCCTCCACTTT
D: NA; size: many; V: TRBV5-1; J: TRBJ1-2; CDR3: CASSLAGDYGYTF; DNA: TGCGCCAGCAGCTTGGCCGGGGACTATGGCTACACCTTC
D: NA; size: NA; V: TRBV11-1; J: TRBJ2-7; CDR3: CASSFRGGAYEQYF; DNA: TGTGCCAGCAGCTTCCGTGGGGGAGCCTACGAGCAGTACTTC
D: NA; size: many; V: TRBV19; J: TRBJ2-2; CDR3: CASSVPGRGGGELFF; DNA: TGTGCCAGTAGTGTACCGGGACGCGGAGGCGGGGAGCTGTTTTTT
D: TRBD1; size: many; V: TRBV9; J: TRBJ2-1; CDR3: CASSETGGPYNEQFF; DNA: TGTGCCAGCAGCGAAACAGGGGGCCCCTACAATGAGCAGTTCTTC
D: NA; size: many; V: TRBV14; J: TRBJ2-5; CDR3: CASSHRRLYF; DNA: TGTGCCAGCAGCCACCGCCGCCTGTACTTC
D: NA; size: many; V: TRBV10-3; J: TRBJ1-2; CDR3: CAISGRQEQGYGYTF; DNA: TGTGCCATCAGTGGAAGACAGGAACAAGGCTATGGCTACACCTTC
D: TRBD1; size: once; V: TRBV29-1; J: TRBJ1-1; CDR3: CSVHRGETEAFF; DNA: TGCAGCGTTCACAGGGGAGAGACTGAAGCTTTCTTT